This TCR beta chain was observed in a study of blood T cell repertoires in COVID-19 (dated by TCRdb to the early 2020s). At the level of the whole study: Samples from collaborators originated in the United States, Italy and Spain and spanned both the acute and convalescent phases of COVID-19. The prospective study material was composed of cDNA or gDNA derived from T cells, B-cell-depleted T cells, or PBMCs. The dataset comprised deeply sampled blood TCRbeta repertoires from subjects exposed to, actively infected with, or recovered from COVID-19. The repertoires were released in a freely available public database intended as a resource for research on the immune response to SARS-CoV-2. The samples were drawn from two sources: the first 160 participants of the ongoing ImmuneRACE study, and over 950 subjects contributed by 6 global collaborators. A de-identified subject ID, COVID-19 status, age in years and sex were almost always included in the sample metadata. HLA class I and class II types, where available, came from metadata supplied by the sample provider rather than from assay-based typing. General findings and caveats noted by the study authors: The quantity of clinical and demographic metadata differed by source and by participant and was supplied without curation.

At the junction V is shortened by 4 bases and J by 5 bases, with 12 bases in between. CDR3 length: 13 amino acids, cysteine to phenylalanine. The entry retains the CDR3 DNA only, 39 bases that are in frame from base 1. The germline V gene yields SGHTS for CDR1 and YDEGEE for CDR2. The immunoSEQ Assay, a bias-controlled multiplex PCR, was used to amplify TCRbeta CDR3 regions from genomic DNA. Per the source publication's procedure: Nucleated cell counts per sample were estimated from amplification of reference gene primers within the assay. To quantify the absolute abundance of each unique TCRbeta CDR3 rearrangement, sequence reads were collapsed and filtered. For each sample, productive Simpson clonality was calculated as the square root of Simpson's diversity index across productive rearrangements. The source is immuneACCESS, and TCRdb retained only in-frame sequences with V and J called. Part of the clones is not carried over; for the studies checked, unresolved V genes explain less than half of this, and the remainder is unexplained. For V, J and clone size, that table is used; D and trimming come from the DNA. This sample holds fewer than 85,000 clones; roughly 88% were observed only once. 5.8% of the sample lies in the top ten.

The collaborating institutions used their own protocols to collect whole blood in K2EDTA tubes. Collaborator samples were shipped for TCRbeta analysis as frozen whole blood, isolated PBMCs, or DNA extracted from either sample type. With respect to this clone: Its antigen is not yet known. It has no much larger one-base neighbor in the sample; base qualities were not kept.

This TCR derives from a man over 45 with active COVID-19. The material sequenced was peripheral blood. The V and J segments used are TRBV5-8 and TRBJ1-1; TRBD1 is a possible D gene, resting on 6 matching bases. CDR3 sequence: CASSLQGPTEAFF. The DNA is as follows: TGTGCCAGCAGCCTTCAGGGGCCAACTGAAGCTTTCTTT.